The present entry profiles one TCR beta chain with its context. Method: immunoSEQ multiplex PCR; TCRdb's copy keeps in-frame clones and lacks some. Of approximately 410,000 clones in the sample, more than 75% are singletons; the top ten hold 3.6%. As to treatment: over 15 received Ad26.COV2.S at low or high dose, single or two shots; about five received placebo; per-sample allocation not given. All samples were drawn on day 63, counting from the first vaccine or placebo injection. Cohort 1b enrolled adults aged 18-55 years in Boston. These data are taken from a study of Ad26.COV2.S vaccination and SARS-CoV-2 variants. Per germline, CDR1 SEHNR and CDR2 FQNEAQ (reference sequence). The CDR3 consists of 15 residues. V shed 5 bases, J shed 4 bases, and the junction held 10 bases outside the gene matches.

The clonotype was recovered from a person aged 18-65 years who received the Ad26.COV2.S COVID-19 vaccine or a placebo. This chain joins TRBV7-9 and TRBJ2-5; 7 nucleotides line up with TRBD1. The sequenced sample was peripheral blood, obtained in a trial of Ad26.COV2.S vaccine versus placebo. The CDR3 nucleotides read TGTGCCAGCAGCGGGCCTATAGGGGGCGGAGAGACCCAGTACTTC. Protein product: CASSGPIGGGETQYF.